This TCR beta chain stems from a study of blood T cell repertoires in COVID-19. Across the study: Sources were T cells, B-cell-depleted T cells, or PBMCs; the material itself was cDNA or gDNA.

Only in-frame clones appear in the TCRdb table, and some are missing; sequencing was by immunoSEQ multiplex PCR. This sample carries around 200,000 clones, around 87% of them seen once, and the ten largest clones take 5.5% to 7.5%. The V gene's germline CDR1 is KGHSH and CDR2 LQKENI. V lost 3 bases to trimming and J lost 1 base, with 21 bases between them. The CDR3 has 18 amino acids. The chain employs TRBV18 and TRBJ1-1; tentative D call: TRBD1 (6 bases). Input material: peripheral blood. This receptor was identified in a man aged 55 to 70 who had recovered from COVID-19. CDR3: CASSPSGQTILWNTEAFF. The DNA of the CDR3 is TGTGCCAGCTCACCGTCCGGACAGACTATCTTGTGGAACACTGAAGCTTTCTTT.